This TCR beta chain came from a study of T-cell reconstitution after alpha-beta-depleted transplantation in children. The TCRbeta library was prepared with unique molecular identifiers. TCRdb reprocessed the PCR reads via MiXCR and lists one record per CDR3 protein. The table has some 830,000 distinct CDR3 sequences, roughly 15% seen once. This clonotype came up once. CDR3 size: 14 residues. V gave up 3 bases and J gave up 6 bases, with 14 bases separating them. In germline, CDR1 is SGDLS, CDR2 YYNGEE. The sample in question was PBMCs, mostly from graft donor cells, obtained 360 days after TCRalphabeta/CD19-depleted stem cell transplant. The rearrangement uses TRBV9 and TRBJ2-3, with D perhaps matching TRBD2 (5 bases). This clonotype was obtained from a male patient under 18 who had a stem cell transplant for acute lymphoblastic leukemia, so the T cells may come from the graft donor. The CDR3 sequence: CASSAEGSGDTQYF. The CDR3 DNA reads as TGTGCCAGCAGCGCCGAAGGTTCGGGGGATACGCAGTATTTT.